The rows below give T cell receptor beta chains drawn from one sample of a study of cytomegalovirus exposure and HLA in healthy donors. TCRdb's copy holds only in-frame clones and misses some; the assay was immunoSEQ multiplex PCR. The table records roughly 200,000 clones, about 88% of them present only once. The sequenced sample consisted of PBMCs. These receptors all stem from a woman aged 30 to 39 in good health and CMV-seronegative. The CDR3 runs from the conserved cysteine through the conserved F or W. A D gene is named only where the DNA matches it firmly.

TRBD2	15	TRBV9	TRBJ2-7	CASSVGLAGAGEQYF
-	18	TRBV10-1	TRBJ1-3	CASTHRAEFSPPGNTIYF
-	14	TRBV9	TRBJ1-1	CASSGGGGIVEAFF
TRBD2	12	TRBV29-1	TRBJ2-1	CSVELGEGEQFF
TRBD1	16	TRBV28	TRBJ1-5	CASSFTDRAGNQPQHF
-	14	TRBV5-4	TRBJ1-4	CASSSTDPGEKLFF
TRBD1	13	TRBV28	TRBJ2-7	CASMGQGGAEQYF
-	12	TRBV27	TRBJ1-2	CASKGSGDGYTF
TRBD1	16	TRBV13	TRBJ2-1	CASSLDRDSSYNEQFF
-	14	TRBV6-1	TRBJ2-7	CASSEARWAYEQYF
-	15	TRBV27	TRBJ2-1	CASSLRLASYNEQFF
-	14	TRBV10-3	TRBJ2-3	CAISGRDSTDTQYF
-	16	TRBV15	TRBJ2-2	CATSRGRQEYTGELFF
-	15	TRBV7-9	TRBJ2-6	CASTRQVSGANVLTF
-	12	TRBV5-6	TRBJ1-2	CASTLNGAGYTF
TRBD1	15	TRBV11-2	TRBJ2-7	CASNLRGIQGTEQYF
-	15	TRBV30	TRBJ2-1	CAWSALAIRSNEQFF
-	16	TRBV28	TRBJ1-2	CASSLVKGSGNYGYTF
-	17	TRBV5-1	TRBJ2-3	CASSAGRTSPSTDTQYF
-	15	TRBV28	TRBJ1-2	CASSVPGLTNYGYTF
-	13	TRBV7-7	TRBJ2-1	CASSLVGGNEQFF
TRBD1	16	TRBV28	TRBJ2-3	CASSFMGDSGTDTQYF
-	16	TRBV5-1	TRBJ2-3	CASSFDPLLPGDTQYF
-	16	TRBV9	TRBJ1-5	CASSARGGVSNQPQHF
-	15	TRBV18	TRBJ2-2	CASSPSTGNTGELFF
TRBD1	14	TRBV7-9	TRBJ2-2	CASFTGGYTGELFF
-	14	TRBV5-1	TRBJ2-4	CASSLQEGVNIQYF
-	17	TRBV14	TRBJ2-6	CASSQIRAGSGANVLTF
-	16	TRBV7-8	TRBJ2-1	CASSWRQASSYNEQFF
-	16	TRBV6-1	TRBJ2-7	CASSEAAVASSYEQYF
-	14	TRBV6-5	TRBJ1-1	CASSRYIRDTRTFF
-	14	TRBV14	TRBJ1-4	CASSSGRSGRKLFF
-	13	TRBV11-3	TRBJ1-5	CASSLGARVAQHF
-	13	TRBV29-1	TRBJ2-5	CSVEDNRSETQYF
TRBD2	13	TRBV28	TRBJ2-7	CASRGREVYEQYF
-	12	TRBV5-4	TRBJ2-1	CASSLRGMEQFF
-	13	TRBV11-2	TRBJ2-7	CASSPIPTGEQYF
TRBD1	14	TRBV7-8	TRBJ2-7	CASKQTGPTYEQYF
-	14	TRBV19	TRBJ1-1	CASSVTGLNTEAFF
TRBD2	15	TRBV6-6	TRBJ2-5	CASSWTSGGEEIQYF
TRBD2	15	TRBV6-4	TRBJ2-1	CASSFSGDSYNEQFF
TRBD1	16	TRBV7-2	TRBJ1-1	CASSLSGQGANTEAFF
-	16	TRBV6-1	TRBJ2-1	CASSEWGGEGDNEQFF
-	13	TRBV5-6	TRBJ1-2	CASIPSQGYGYTF
-	19	TRBV7-2	TRBJ2-7	CASSFPRVGGSNTPYEQYF
-	13	TRBV7-9	TRBJ1-4	CASGGTTNEKLFF
TRBD1	15	TRBV5-1	TRBJ2-1	CASTQGSHSYNEQFF
-	13	TRBV6-1	TRBJ1-5	CASSEVSLQPQHF
-	16	TRBV11-2	TRBJ1-1	CASSPLGQVQYTEAFF
TRBD2	14	TRBV7-9	TRBJ2-7	CASSFEGGLYEQYF
TRBD1	17	TRBV5-1	TRBJ2-1	CASSTGQGLSSYNEQFF
-	13	TRBV7-3	TRBJ1-2	CASSLGGPLGYTF
-	15	TRBV5-4	TRBJ2-2	CASSLVGGNTGELFF
TRBD1	15	TRBV28	TRBJ2-3	CASSLEDRRTDTQYF
-	13	TRBV18	TRBJ2-2	CASSPPQSGELFF